A single sample gave rise to the 18 T cell receptor beta chains below, sequenced in a study of blood T cell repertoires in COVID-19. Sequenced by immunoSEQ multiplex PCR; TCRdb stores in-frame clones only, minus some. This sample yields around 56,000 clones, of which around 84% are seen a single time; over 5.5% belongs to the top ten. Sequencing was performed on peripheral blood. The receptors derive from a man in his 60s with acute or convalescent COVID-19.

The chain combines TRBV3-1 (or the pseudogene TRBV3-2) with TRBJ1-2, with D unclear. Germline V lookup: CDR1 LGHDT, CDR2 YNNKEL (reference sequence). V was pared by 8 bases and J by 7 bases, with 11 bases between. The CDR3 covers 11 residues. CDR3 DNA: TGTGCCAGCGAAGCGGGCGGTGGCTACACCTTC. Translated, it gives CASEAGGGYTF.

The CDR3 loop reads CATSREGQGLQPQHF. The CDR3 region has the DNA TGTGCCACCAGCAGGGAGGGACAGGGGCTTCAGCCCCAGCATTTT. The chain carries TRBV15 and TRBJ1-5; 10 bases align to TRBD1. With V trimmed by 3 bases and J by 6 bases, 5 bases remained unmatched. Germline V gene data show CDR1 as LNHNV and CDR2 as YYDKDF (reference sequence). The CDR3 extends over 15 amino acids.

The chain has TRBV5-1 and TRBJ1-3; 9 positions agree with TRBD1. CDR1 and CDR2 (germline): SGHRS, YFSETQ. This CDR3 spans 15 amino acids. V shed 0 bases and J 6 bases; nucleotides not matched to a gene: 4. The CDR3 DNA sequence: TGCGCCAGCAGCTTGGGACAGGGGGGTGAAAACACCATATATTTT. As protein: CASSLGQGGENTIYF.

There are a few counts of this clone. V and J are TRBV24-1 and TRBJ2-3, with a possible D match to TRBD2 (6 bases). In germline, CDR1 is KGHDR, CDR2 SFDVKD. The CDR3 sequence is 13 residues long. Trimming removed 4 bases at V and 6 bases at J, with 10 bases between. The CDR3 DNA is TGTGCCACCAGTGAGGCTAGCGCGGATACGCAGTATTTT. The encoded protein is CATSEASADTQYF.

The rearrangement joins TRBV7-2 to TRBJ2-5, with 11 positions matching TRBD2. Germline values: CDR1 SGHTA, CDR2 FQGNSA. The length of the CDR3 is 17 residues. V lost 5 bases, J lost 1 base, and 9 bases stayed unmatched. CDR3 nucleotides: TGTGCCAGCAGCCCCCTTTCTAGCGGGGGGCTCCAAGAGACCCAGTACTTC. This translates into CASSPLSSGGLQETQYF.

The chain employs TRBV28 and TRBJ2-1; TRBD2 agrees at 10 bases. Germline CDR1 and CDR2: MDHEN and SYDVKM. The CDR3 is 15 amino acids. V trimming: 6 bases; J trimming: 0 bases; junction bases outside the gene matches: 2. The CDR3: CASRSGGGSYNEQFF. The DNA of the CDR3 is TGTGCCAGCAGAAGCGGGGGGGGCTCCTACAATGAGCAGTTCTTC.

CDR3 loop: CASTVTGELFF. CDR3 bases: TGTGCCAGTACCGTCACCGGGGAGCTGTTTTTT. J is TRBJ2-2 and V is TRBV19; D gene uncertain. Trimming stripped 7 bases from V and 4 bases from J, with 4 bases between. Looked up from germline, CDR1 is LNHDA and CDR2 is SQIVND (reference sequence). This CDR3 region has 11 residues.

The chain uses TRBV6-2 or TRBV6-3 and TRBJ1-1, with TRBD1 matching 10 bases. Germline CDR1 is MNHEY and CDR2 is SVGEGT. J lost 7 bases, V lost 6 bases, and 11 bases had no gene match. This CDR3 region has 15 residues. CDR3 region: CASSRTGTGANEAFF. The CDR3 DNA sequence: TGTGCCAGCAGCCGCACCGGGACAGGGGCTAATGAAGCTTTCTTT.

This sequence joins TRBV9 and TRBJ1-6, with D maybe TRBD1 (5 bases). Germline CDR1 SGDLS, CDR2 YYNGEE. V lost 5 bases and J 7 bases, leaving 10 bases between the germline ends. This CDR3 contains 13 residues. CDR3 coding DNA: TGTGCCAGCAGTGGAGGGGAGAATTCACCCCTCCACTTT. This translates into CASSGGENSPLHF.

The V gene is TRBV6-5, the J gene TRBJ1-2; perhaps TRBD1 as D (6 bases). From germline, CDR1 is MNHEY and CDR2 SVGAGI. V lost 6 bases and J 4 bases, leaving 15 bases between the germline ends. This CDR3 region has 14 residues. CDR3 in amino acids: CASRRQENIYGYTF. For the CDR3, the DNA is TGTGCCAGCAGACGACAGGAAAATATCTATGGCTACACCTTC.

As DNA, the CDR3 is TGTGCCAGCCCAAAGGGGGGGGAGGAAAACACCATATATTTT. It yields the protein CASPKGGEENTIYF. The chain uses TRBV21-1 and TRBJ1-3. TRBV21-1 is a listed pseudogene. This CDR3 contains 14 residues.

J is TRBJ2-2 and V is TRBV24-1, with 11 nucleotides matching TRBD1. This CDR3 has 16 amino acids. V was clipped by 3 bases and J by 5 bases; unmatched bases: 4. Germline V gives CDR1 KGHDR, CDR2 SFDVKD. The CDR3 loop is CATSDAGTGGTGELFF. The CDR3 DNA reads TGTGCCACCAGTGATGCCGGGACAGGGGGAACCGGGGAGCTGTTTTTT.

The chain recombines TRBV7-8 with TRBJ1-6, with TRBD1 matching over 7 bases. Unmatched junction bases numbered 9, after V lost 6 bases and J lost 4 bases. This CDR3 is 16 amino acids long. CDR1 SGHVS and CDR2 FQNEAQ come from the germline V gene. The CDR3 sequence is CASRAEQGGYNSPLHF. The CDR3 nucleotides read TGTGCCAGCAGGGCTGAGCAGGGGGGATATAATTCACCCCTCCACTTT. Looking up the rest from reference TRBV7-8 and TRBJ1-6 gives the full variable domain: GAGVSQSPRYKVAKRGQDVALRCDPISGHVSLFWYQQALGQGPEFLTYFQNEAQLDKSGLPSDRFFAERPEGSVSTLKIQRTQQEDSAVYLCASRAEQGGYNSPLHFGNGTRLTVT.

The chain couples TRBV6-5 to TRBJ2-2; D not resolved. Trimming pared 1 base from V and 1 base from J, leaving 4 bases between. CDR1 MNHEY and CDR2 SVGAGI come from the germline V gene. The CDR3 sequence is 14 residues long. The CDR3 is CASSYYKNTGELFF. In DNA form, the CDR3 reads TGTGCCAGCAGTTACTACAAGAACACCGGGGAGCTGTTTTTT.

V usage is TRBV6-6 and J usage is TRBJ1-2; D might be TRBD1 (5 bases). The V gene lost 2 bases and the J gene lost 4 bases, with 11 bases spanning the gap. The CDR3 covers 14 residues. Per the germline V gene, CDR1 is MNHNY and CDR2 is SVGAGI (reference sequence). CDR3 DNA sequence: TGTGCCAGCAGTTACGATCCGGGGGTCTATGGCTACACCTTC. This translates into CASSYDPGVYGYTF.

Only a few counts were recorded for this clone. The J gene is TRBJ2-7, the V gene TRBV5-6; unclear D gene. V lost 6 bases and J 6 bases, leaving 10 bases between the germline ends. This CDR3 spans 11 amino acids. The germline V gene has CDR1 SGHDT and CDR2 YYEEEE. CDR3 nucleotides: TGTGCCAGCACCCTATTCGGCGAGCAGTACTTC. Its protein is CASTLFGEQYF.

This clone was counted a few times. The chain recombines TRBV28 with TRBJ1-1; no reliable D call. CDR1 MDHEN and CDR2 SYDVKM come from the germline V gene. V was clipped by 4 bases and J by 11 bases, with 14 bases between them. This CDR3 is 12 amino acids long. In DNA form, the CDR3 reads TGTGCCAGCAGTTCCCTTGGCAGTTGGGCTTTCTTT. This codes for CASSSLGSWAFF.

The V and J genes are TRBV5-1 and TRBJ2-5, with D unclear. The CDR3 is 15 residues long. The germline V gene has CDR1 SGHRS and CDR2 YFSETQ. V lost 3 bases, J lost 2 bases, and 14 bases lay in between. The chain's CDR3 is CASSSTASRQETQYF. For the CDR3, the DNA is TGCGCCAGCAGCTCCACTGCTAGTCGGCAAGAGACCCAGTACTTC.